This TCR beta chain was sequenced for a study of cytomegalovirus exposure and HLA in healthy donors. Study at large: The same platform used for the approximately 700 first-cohort repertoires was also used for the 100 to 150 validation repertoires, as a later analysis reported.

CDR3 length equals 14 residues. Germline V gene lookup returns CDR1 MNHEY and CDR2 SMNVEV (reference sequence). V was pared by 7 bases and J by 3 bases, with 14 bases between. Study observations and caveats: In vitro checks showed that three CMV-associated chains really do target CMV antigens. The listing of roughly 160 TCR beta chains classed them as cytomegalovirus-associated.

Measured with immunoSEQ multiplex PCR; TCRdb has only the in-frame clones, and not every one. The table has 90,000 to 100,000 clones, around 85% seen once. Donors were drawn from the approximately 120-subject validation cohort, separate from the roughly 670-subject first cohort. In the case of this clone: The antigen is unknown.

This sequence joins TRBV27 and TRBJ2-3; no clear D. The sequence came from a woman aged 25-40 years in good health and CMV-seronegative. Sequenced: PBMCs. The CDR3 nucleotides are TGTGCCAGCACCATTAATGGGCAGACAGATACGCAGTATTTT. It is translated as CASTINGQTDTQYF.